This record looks at one TCR beta chain sequence and its context. This entry is derived from a study of cytomegalovirus exposure and HLA in healthy donors. Study in general: About 85 million unique TCRs from HLA-typed donors were held in an early release of data.

CDR1 is LNHDA and CDR2 is SQIVND in the germline V gene (reference sequence). The CDR3 has 14 residues. Trimming removed 7 bases from V and 5 bases from J, with 14 bases in between. Researchers ran the PCR with 60 Vbeta and 13 Jbeta primers. Some clones are missing from TCRdb's copy, which holds only in-frame ones; the method was immunoSEQ multiplex PCR. The sample contains under 150,000 clones, 60% to 80% of which appear only once. The chain combines TRBV19 with TRBJ2-2; D remains unclear. Sequencing was carried out using PBMCs. The source of this sequence is a woman in her thirties in good health and CMV-seropositive. CDR3 protein: CASTPYSGTGELFF. CDR3 DNA: TGTGCCAGTACCCCCTACAGTGGAACCGGGGAGCTGTTTTTT.